One T cell receptor (beta chain) is described in this entry. No antigen is known for it. There are 16 residues in the CDR3. With 0 bases clipped from V and 4 bases from J, the junction kept 4 bases outside the gene matches. Germline CDR1 reads LNHNV; CDR2 reads YYDKDF (reference sequence). The sample is drawn from a study of cytomegalovirus exposure and HLA in healthy donors. The PCR contained 60 Vbeta and 13 Jbeta primers. The method was immunoSEQ multiplex PCR; TCRdb's version includes in-frame clones alone and lacks a portion of them. This table holds about 210,000 clones. Overall study results and limits: Later analysis identified 16,951 TCR beta sequences associated with HLA alleles, using a false discovery rate threshold of 0.05. Some public TCRs appeared in many individuals, while most sequences were rare. A later analysis linked a missense DCLRE1C variant to TCR beta V- and J-gene trimming. Within an earlier analysis, most TCR beta V segments proved productive either about 90% or about 30% of the time.

The TCR sequence derives from a woman in her twenties or thirties in good health and CMV-seropositive. The sequencing sample was made of PBMCs. The V call is TRBV15, the J call TRBJ2-1; TRBD2 matches 9 bases. CDR3 DNA: TGTGCCACCAGCAGAGATCTCGCGGGAGGGTACAATGAGCAGTTCTTC. This translates into CATSRDLAGGYNEQFF.